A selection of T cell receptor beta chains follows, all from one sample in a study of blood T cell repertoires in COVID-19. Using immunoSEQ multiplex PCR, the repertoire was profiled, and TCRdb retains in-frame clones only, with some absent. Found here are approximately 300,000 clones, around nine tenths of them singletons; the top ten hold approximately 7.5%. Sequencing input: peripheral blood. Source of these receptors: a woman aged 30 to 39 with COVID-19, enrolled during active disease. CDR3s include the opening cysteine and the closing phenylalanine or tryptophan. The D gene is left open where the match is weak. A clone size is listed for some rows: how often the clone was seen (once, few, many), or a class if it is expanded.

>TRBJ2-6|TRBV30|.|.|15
TGTGCCTGGAGTATCGGTGGCTCTGGGGCCAACGTCCTGACTTTC
CAWSIGGSGANVLTF
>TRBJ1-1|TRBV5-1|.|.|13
TGCGCCAGCAGCTTGGACGGGGGGTATGGAGCTTTCTTT
CASSLDGGYGAFF
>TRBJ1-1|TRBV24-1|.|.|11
TGTGCCACCAGTGAAGGGGGTGAAGCTTTCTTT
CATSEGGEAFF
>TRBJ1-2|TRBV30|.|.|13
TGTGCCTGGAGCCAGGGGAAGTACTATGGCTACACCTTC
CAWSQGKYYGYTF
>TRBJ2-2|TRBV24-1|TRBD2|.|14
TGTGCCACCAGCTATGAGCGGGAAGGCGGGGAGCTGTTTTTT
CATSYEREGGELFF
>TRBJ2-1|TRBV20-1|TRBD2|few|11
TGCAGTGCTTTAGCGGGAGCTGAGCAGTTCTTC
CSALAGAEQFF
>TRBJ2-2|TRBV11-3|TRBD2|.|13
TGTGCCAGCAGCTTAGTAGCGGGCTCGAGGGTGTTTTTT
CASSLVAGSRVFF
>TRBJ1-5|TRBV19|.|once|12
TGTGCCAGTAGTACGAGTGATCAGCCCCAGCATTTT
CASSTSDQPQHF
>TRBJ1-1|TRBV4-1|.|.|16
TGCGCCAGCAGCCAAGTGATATCGGGGGTGAACACTGAAGCTTTCTTT
CASSQVISGVNTEAFF
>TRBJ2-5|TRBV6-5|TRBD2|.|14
TGTGCCAGCGGCCCACTAGCGGCTCTCGGGACCCAGTACTTC
CASGPLAALGTQYF
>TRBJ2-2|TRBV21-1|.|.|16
TGTGCCAGCAGCAAAGCGGAACAGCCATTCACCGGGGAGCTGTTTTTT
CASSKAEQPFTGELFF
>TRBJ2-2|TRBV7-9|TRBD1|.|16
TGTGCCAGCAGTATCGGACAGGGGCCTAGATCCGGGGAGCTGTTTTTT
CASSIGQGPRSGELFF
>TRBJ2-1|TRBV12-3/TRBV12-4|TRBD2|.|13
TGTGCCAGCAGCGAAAGCCCGACTAGCGATAAGTTCTTC
CASSESPTSDKFF
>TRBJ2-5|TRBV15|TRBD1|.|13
TGTGCCACCAGCGACAGGGGGATTGAGACCCAGTACTTC
CATSDRGIETQYF
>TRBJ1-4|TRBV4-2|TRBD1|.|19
TGTGCCAGCAGCCAATTCTTTGGGACAGGCGGACCAACTAATGAAAAACTGTTTTTT
CASSQFFGTGGPTNEKLFF
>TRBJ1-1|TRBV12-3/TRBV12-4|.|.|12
TGTGCCAGCAGTTCGGACAGTGGTTTGGCTTTCTTT
CASSSDSGLAFF
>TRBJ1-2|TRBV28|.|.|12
TGTGCCAGCACCTCGGGGTGGGGTGGCTACACCTTC
CASTSGWGGYTF
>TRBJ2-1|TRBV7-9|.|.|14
TGTGCCAGCAGCTCCCGGACTTACGGCAATGAGCAGTTCTTC
CASSSRTYGNEQFF